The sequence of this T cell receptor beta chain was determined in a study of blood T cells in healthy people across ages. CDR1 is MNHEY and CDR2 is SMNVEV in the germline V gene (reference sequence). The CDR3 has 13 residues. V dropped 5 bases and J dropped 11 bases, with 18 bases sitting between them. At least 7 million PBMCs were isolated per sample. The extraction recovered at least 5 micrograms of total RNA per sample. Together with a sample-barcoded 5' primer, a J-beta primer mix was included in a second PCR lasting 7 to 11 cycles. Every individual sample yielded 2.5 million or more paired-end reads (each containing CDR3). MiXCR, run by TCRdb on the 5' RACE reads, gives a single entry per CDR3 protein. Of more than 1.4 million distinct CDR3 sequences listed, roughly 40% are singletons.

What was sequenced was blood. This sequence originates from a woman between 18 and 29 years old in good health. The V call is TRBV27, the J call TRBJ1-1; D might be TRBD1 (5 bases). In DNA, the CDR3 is TGTGCCAGCAGTGCGGGACTCACCGCCGGGGCTTTCTTT. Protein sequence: CASSAGLTAGAFF.